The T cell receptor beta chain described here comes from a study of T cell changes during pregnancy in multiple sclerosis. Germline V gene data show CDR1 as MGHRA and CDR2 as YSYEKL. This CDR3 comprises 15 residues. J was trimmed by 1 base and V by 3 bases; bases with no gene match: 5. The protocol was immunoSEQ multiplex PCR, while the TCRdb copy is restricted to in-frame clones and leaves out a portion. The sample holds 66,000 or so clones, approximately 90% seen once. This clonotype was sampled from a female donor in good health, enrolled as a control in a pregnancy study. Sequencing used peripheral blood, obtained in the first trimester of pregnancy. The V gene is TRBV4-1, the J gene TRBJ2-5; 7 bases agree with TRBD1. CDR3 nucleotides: TGCGCCAGCAGCCAGACAGGGTTTGGCCAAGAGACCCAGTACTTC. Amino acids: CASSQTGFGQETQYF.